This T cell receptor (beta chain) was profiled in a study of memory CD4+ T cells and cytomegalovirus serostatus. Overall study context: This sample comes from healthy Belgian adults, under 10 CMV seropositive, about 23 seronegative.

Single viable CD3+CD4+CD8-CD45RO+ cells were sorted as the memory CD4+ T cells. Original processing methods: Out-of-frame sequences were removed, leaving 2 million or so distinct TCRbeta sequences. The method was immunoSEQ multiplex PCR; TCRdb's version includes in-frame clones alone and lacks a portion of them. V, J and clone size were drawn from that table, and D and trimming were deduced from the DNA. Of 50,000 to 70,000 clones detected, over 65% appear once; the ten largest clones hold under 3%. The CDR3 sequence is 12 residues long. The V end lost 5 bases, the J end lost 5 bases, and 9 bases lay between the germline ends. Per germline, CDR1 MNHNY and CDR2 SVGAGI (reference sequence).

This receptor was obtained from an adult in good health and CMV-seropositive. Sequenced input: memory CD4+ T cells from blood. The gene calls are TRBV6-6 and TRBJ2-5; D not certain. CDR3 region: CASSRTLETQYF. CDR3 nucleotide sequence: TGTGCCAGCAGTCGAACCCTGGAGACCCAGTACTTC.